This T cell receptor beta chain was sequenced for a study of T-cell reconstitution after alpha-beta-depleted transplantation in children. Study-wide results and limits: About two months after transplant, alpha-beta T cells reportedly came from several hundred expanded graft clones. Some patients' high day-60 TCRbeta diversity was traced to surviving recipient T cells and thymic progenitors. T-cell counts and diversity at one year post-transplant came mainly from newly produced T cells.

V dropped 4 bases and J dropped 12; count of bases not matched to a gene: 15. CDR3 size: 16 residues. This clonotype was observed a handful of times. Its antigen is not identified. Unique molecular identifiers were used to barcode this TCRbeta library. TCRdb fed the PCR reads into MiXCR, producing one record per CDR3 protein. This sample has 800,000 to 1,000,000 distinct CDR3 sequences, with about 29% found just once. The chain couples TRBV12-3 or TRBV12-4 to TRBJ2-1; 10 positions match TRBD1. The specimen comprised PBMCs, mostly from graft donor cells, sampled 360 days after TCRalphabeta/CD19-depleted stem cell transplant. This TCR came from a boy younger than two who had a stem cell transplant for SCID, so the T cells may come from the graft donor. In nucleotides, the CDR3 is TGTGCCAGCAGTTACATGGCCGGGACAGGGGTTCTGGGGCAGTTCTTC. The encoded protein is CASSYMAGTGVLGQFF.